The TCR beta chain described here comes from a study of OX40 agonist ivuxolimab in advanced cancers. Study information: At doses from 0.01 to 10 mg/kg, patients were given intravenous ivuxolimab every 2 weeks.

Sequencing used immunoSEQ multiplex PCR; TCRdb keeps in-frame clones, though not all of them. Among 55,000 to 70,000 clones, 75% to 90% were seen once, and the ten largest hold around 0.5%. This clone is a singleton in its sample. V trimming: 5 bases; J trimming: 2 bases; junction bases outside the gene matches: 5. CDR3 size: 14 residues. Per germline, CDR1 SGHTA and CDR2 FQGNSA. Here the sequenced sample was CD4+ or CD8+ T cells sorted from blood, taken in a trial of the OX40 agonist ivuxolimab. The chain uses TRBV7-2 and TRBJ2-5; 7 positions agree with TRBD1. This sequence originates from an adult with an advanced solid tumor such as melanoma, head and neck, liver or kidney cancer. CDR3 protein: CASSEGQPQETQYF. In nucleotides, the CDR3 is TGTGCCAGCAGCGAGGGACAGCCACAAGAGACCCAGTACTTC. Full variable domain (remainder filled in from reference TRBV7-2 and TRBJ2-5): GAGVSQSPSNKVTEKGKDVELRCDPISGHTALYWYRQSLGQGLEFLIYFQGNSAPDKSGLPSDRFSAERTGGSVSTLTIQRTQQEDSAVYLCASSEGQPQETQYFGPGTRLLVL.